Each of the 28 T cell receptor beta chains below was sequenced from the same sample in a study of blood T cell repertoires in COVID-19 (dated by TCRdb to the early 2020s). To prepare the library, the immunoSEQ multiplex PCR assay was applied. Sourced from immuneACCESS, this table was stored by TCRdb with only in-frame sequences that have V and J called. A share of the clones is absent; for the studies checked, an unresolved V gene accounts for under half, and the remainder has no known explanation. This sample lists 160,000 or so clones; around nine tenths were detected once. The ten largest clones represent over 9% of the sample. Sequencing was done on a sample of peripheral blood. These receptors were collected from a woman aged 70 to 79 with COVID-19, enrolled during active disease.

The chain combines TRBV29-1 with TRBJ2-3, with 7 bases that match TRBD2. CDR1 is SQVTM, CDR2 ANQGSEA, per germline. V trimming: 6 bases; J trimming: 5 bases; junction bases outside the gene matches: 8. The CDR3 length is 13 residues. CDR3 amino acids: CSVVGPGGDTQYF. DNA of the CDR3: TGCAGCGTGGTTGGACCGGGGGGAGATACGCAGTATTTT.

This clone was picked up a small number of times. This sequence joins TRBV7-2 and TRBJ1-3; 8 nucleotides match TRBD1. V lost 5 bases to trimming and J lost 3 bases; unmatched junction nucleotides: 6. In germline, CDR1 is SGHTA, CDR2 FQGNSA. The length of the CDR3 is 15 residues. CDR3 residues: CASSPQGAYGNTIYF. Here the CDR3 DNA reads TGTGCCAGCAGCCCGCAGGGGGCTTATGGAAACACCATATATTTT.

The chain combines TRBV19 with TRBJ2-1; 7 positions match TRBD1. Germline trimming cut 1 base from V and 7 bases from J; bases unmatched to any gene: 4. The CDR3 has 14 amino acids. CDR1 is LNHDA, CDR2 SQIVND, per germline (reference sequence). For the CDR3, the DNA is TGTGCCAGTAGTATAGGGGCAGGGGGAAATGAGCAGTTCTTC. Protein: CASSIGAGGNEQFF.

This rearrangement joins TRBV2 to TRBJ2-1; 10 bases match TRBD2. This CDR3 region has 16 residues. V lost 6 bases, J lost 4 bases, and 9 bases stayed unmatched. Germline CDR1 is SNHLY and CDR2 is FYNNEI. Here the CDR3 reads CASRLGQRGGYNEQFF. The CDR3 DNA reads TGTGCCAGCAGACTAGGCCAGCGGGGGGGATACAATGAGCAGTTCTTC.

This chain connects TRBV11-2 to TRBJ1-1, with 8 positions matching TRBD1. CDR1 and CDR2 from the germline V gene are SGHAT and FQNNGV. The trim removed 1 base at V and 11 bases at J, leaving 3 bases unmatched. CDR3 length equals 12 residues. CDR3 in DNA: TGTGCCAGCAGCTTAGGGACAGGGATGGCTTTCTTT. Amino acid sequence: CASSLGTGMAFF.

About this clone: This sample includes further DNA sequences coding for the same CDR3. This rearrangement joins TRBV2 to TRBJ1-2; 9 bases are shared with TRBD1. CDR3 length: 14 residues. The germline gives CDR1 SNHLY, CDR2 FYNNEI. V shed 5 bases, J shed 5 bases, and the junction held 6 bases outside the gene matches. The CDR3 DNA reads as TGTGCCAGCAGTCCCTGGACAGGGGCTTATGGCTACACCTTC. Residues: CASSPWTGAYGYTF.

Here the CDR3 DNA reads TGTGCCAGCAGTTACTCAGGACGGACAAACTTTGGGCAGTACTTC. It specifies CASSYSGRTNFGQYF. The chain carries TRBV6-5 and TRBJ2-7, with D possibly TRBD1 on 5 matching bases. V gave up 0 bases and J gave up 9 bases, with 18 bases separating them. This CDR3 contains 15 residues. Germline CDR1 MNHEY, CDR2 SVGAGI.

The V call is TRBV5-1, the J call TRBJ1-6; the match to TRBD1 covers 8 bases. J lost 0 bases, V lost 3 bases, and 8 bases had no gene match. Germline V gene lookup returns CDR1 SGHRS and CDR2 YFSETQ. This CDR3 is 18 amino acids long. The CDR3 DNA reads TGCGCCAGCAGCTATGACAGGGGAGAGAGCTCCTATAATTCACCCCTCCACTTT. Its protein product is CASSYDRGESSYNSPLHF.

This CDR3 is CASCGLAGEGTQYF. CDR3 bases: TGTGCCAGCTGCGGACTAGCGGGGGAAGGTACGCAGTATTTT. The chain uses TRBV18 and TRBJ2-3, with 13 bases lining up with TRBD2. CDR1 is KGHSH and CDR2 is LQKENI in the germline V gene. This CDR3 has 14 amino acids. V trimming: 7 bases; J trimming: 8 bases; junction bases outside the gene matches: 6.

The chain combines TRBV14 with TRBJ2-5; 7 nucleotides align to TRBD1. This CDR3 spans 13 amino acids. Germline V gene sequence: CDR1 SGHDN, CDR2 FVKESK. With V trimmed by 5 bases and J by 2 bases, 2 bases remained unmatched. The CDR3 is CASSGGQQETQYF. CDR3 bases: TGTGCCAGCAGCGGGGGACAGCAAGAGACCCAGTACTTC.

This clone was detected only once. The chain uses TRBV11-3 and TRBJ2-3; 8 bases fit TRBD1. This CDR3 region has 13 residues. In germline, CDR1 is SGHNT, CDR2 YENEEA. Losses at the gene ends were 4 bases for V and 8 bases for J; bases not matched to a gene: 5. The CDR3 sequence is CASSSTQGATQYF. CDR3 bases: TGTGCCAGCAGCTCGACCCAGGGGGCTACGCAGTATTTT.

The V gene is TRBV28, the J gene TRBJ1-6; TRBD1 matches at 7 bases. V was pared by 7 bases and J by 7 bases, with 16 bases of the junction left unmatched. Germline V gene sequence: CDR1 MDHEN, CDR2 SYDVKM. The CDR3 has 17 residues. CDR3 region: CASKTPAAGGRNSPLHF. The CDR3 coding sequence is TGTGCCAGCAAAACCCCAGCGGCAGGGGGGCGGAATTCACCCCTCCACTTT.

The chain uses TRBV28 and TRBJ1-2; a weak D match, TRBD1 (5 bases). Per germline, CDR1 MDHEN and CDR2 SYDVKM. This CDR3 has 13 residues. V was clipped by 2 bases and J by 4 bases, with 8 bases between them. The CDR3 nucleotides read TGTGCCAGCAGTTTACAGGGACTCTATGGCTACACCTTC. It encodes CASSLQGLYGYTF.

CDR3 sequence: CASSEPGGPLHF. CDR3 DNA sequence: TGTGCCAGCAGCGAACCGGGGGGACCCCTCCACTTT. The chain employs TRBV7-8 and TRBJ1-6; the D gene is possibly TRBD1 (5 bases). The CDR3 covers 12 residues. The V end lost 5 bases, the J end lost 12 bases, and 11 bases lay between the germline ends. The germline gives CDR1 SGHVS, CDR2 FQNEAQ. Drawing the rest from reference TRBV7-8 and TRBJ1-6, the complete variable domain is GAGVSQSPRYKVAKRGQDVALRCDPISGHVSLFWYQQALGQGPEFLTYFQNEAQLDKSGLPSDRFFAERPEGSVSTLKIQRTQQEDSAVYLCASSEPGGPLHFGNGTRLTVT.

The chain is built from TRBV28 and TRBJ2-5, with a tentative D call TRBD1 (6 bases). The CDR3 runs 14 residues. The ends were cut back, 6 bases at V and 5 bases at J, with 16 bases in the middle. Germline V gene lookup returns CDR1 MDHEN and CDR2 SYDVKM. Written as DNA, the CDR3 is TGTGCCAGCAGAAACCAGGGGCGAGGGGAGACCCAGTACTTC. Translating gives CASRNQGRGETQYF.

V gene TRBV19 combines with J gene TRBJ2-4; TRBD1 matches 8 bases. Germline CDR1 LNHDA, CDR2 SQIVND (reference sequence). There are 14 residues in the CDR3. Unmatched junction bases numbered 4, after V lost 6 bases and J lost 3 bases. CDR3 nucleotides: TGTGCCAGTAGATCGACAGGGGACAAAAACATTCAGTACTTC. Protein sequence: CASRSTGDKNIQYF.

The chain couples TRBV30 to TRBJ2-1, with 8 positions matching TRBD2. The trim removed 7 bases at V and 10 bases at J, leaving 15 bases unmatched. Germline values: CDR1 GTSNPN, CDR2 SVGIG (reference sequence). The CDR3 consists of 14 residues. CDR3 region: CASTPGGPWGEQFF. CDR3 bases: TGTGCCTCGACCCCGGGGGGGCCCTGGGGGGAGCAGTTCTTC.

The chain carries TRBV5-6 and TRBJ2-5, with D possibly being TRBD2 (6 bases). The CDR3 sequence is 15 residues long. V was pared by 5 bases and J by 6 bases, with 20 bases between. Germline values: CDR1 SGHDT, CDR2 YYEEEE. CDR3 sequence reads: CASSTIPTSSKTQYF. CDR3 nucleotide sequence: TGTGCCAGCAGTACAATCCCCACTAGCTCGAAGACCCAGTACTTC. The variable domain in full, with the rest retrieved from reference TRBV5-6 and TRBJ2-5, is DAGVTQSPTHLIKTRGQQVTLRCSPKSGHDTVSWYQQALGQGPQFIFQYYEEEERQRGNFPDRFSGHQFPNYSSELNVNALLLGDSALYLCASSTIPTSSKTQYFGPGTRLLVL.

The chain joins TRBV21-1 to TRBJ2-7; the D segment call TRBD1 is taken from the table without a DNA check. TRBV21-1 is a pseudogene locus. The CDR3 extends over 12 amino acids. The CDR3 DNA reads TGTGCCAGCCCACAGTCATCCTACGAGCAGTACTTC. Residues: CASPQSSYEQYF.

DNA of the CDR3: TGTGCCAGCTCGACAGGGTTGCATCAGCCCCAGCATTTT. It codes for CASSTGLHQPQHF. This sequence joins TRBV28 and TRBJ1-5; TRBD1 agrees at 7 bases. The CDR3 totals 13 residues. Germline loops: CDR1 MDHEN, CDR2 SYDVKM. V lost 8 bases to trimming and J lost 5 bases; unmatched junction nucleotides: 6.

This chain uses TRBV24-1 with TRBJ2-1, with 8 bases fitting TRBD1. Germline trimming cut 5 bases from V and 0 bases from J; bases unmatched to any gene: 5. CDR1 KGHDR and CDR2 SFDVKD come from the germline V gene. The CDR3 has 16 amino acids. The CDR3 DNA reads as TGTGCCACCAGTGCCGCGGACAGGGTCTCCTACAATGAGCAGTTCTTC. Protein sequence: CATSAADRVSYNEQFF.

The chain employs TRBV5-1 and TRBJ2-2; 8 nucleotides align to TRBD2. CDR3 length: 16 amino acids. CDR1 is SGHRS and CDR2 is YFSETQ in the germline V gene. The junction had 2 bases not matched to a gene; V was cut back by 0 bases and J by 1 base. This chain's CDR3 is CASSLAAGGNTGELFF. The CDR3, as DNA: TGCGCCAGCAGCTTGGCCGCGGGGGGGAACACCGGGGAGCTGTTTTTT.

This clone was found a few times. This CDR3 reads CASTSTGQGNTEAFF. The CDR3, as DNA: TGTGCCAGTACCTCAACGGGACAGGGAAACACTGAAGCTTTCTTT. V and J are TRBV19 and TRBJ1-1; 9 positions match TRBD1. The CDR3 is 15 residues long. The V and J ends lost 7 bases and 2 bases, in that order; junction bases with no gene match: 8. Per the germline V gene, CDR1 is LNHDA and CDR2 is SQIVND (reference sequence).

J is TRBJ1-2 and V is TRBV6-5; 8 bases agree with TRBD1. V lost 2 bases, J lost 1 base, and 3 bases stayed unmatched. This CDR3 is built from 15 residues. Germline CDR1 and CDR2: MNHEY and SVGAGI. The CDR3, as DNA: TGTGCCAGCAGTTACGGACAGGGTAGTAACTATGGCTACACCTTC. Its protein product is CASSYGQGSNYGYTF.

The chain has TRBV5-6 and TRBJ2-1; 10 nucleotides match TRBD2. Germline V gives CDR1 SGHDT, CDR2 YYEEEE. The length of the CDR3 is 16 residues. The ends lost 4 bases at V and 0 bases at J; junction bases unmatched: 4. The CDR3 protein is CASSGSGGSSYNEQFF. For the CDR3, the DNA is TGTGCCAGCAGCGGTAGCGGGGGGAGCTCCTACAATGAGCAGTTCTTC.

The chain combines TRBV4-1 with TRBJ2-1, with 8 bases that match TRBD2. The length of the CDR3 is 16 residues. Germline assignment: CDR1 MGHRA and CDR2 YSYEKL. The V gene end was trimmed by 0 bases and the J gene end by 5 bases; junction bases not matched to a gene: 6. The CDR3 DNA sequence: TGCGCCAGCAGCCAAGAGCAGCGGGGGCCCCACAATGAGCAGTTCTTC. Its translation: CASSQEQRGPHNEQFF.

The V and J genes are TRBV4-1 and TRBJ1-2; D is perhaps TRBD1 (6 bases). Germline CDR1 MGHRA, CDR2 YSYEKL. V shed 5 bases and J shed 3 bases, with 16 bases lying between them. CDR3 length equals 15 residues. As DNA, the CDR3 is TGCGCCAGCAGCTTCCGGGACAATTCTGACTATGGCTACACCTTC. This sequence encodes CASSFRDNSDYGYTF.

The chain combines TRBV4-2 with TRBJ2-5, with 11 bases matching TRBD2. V shed 3 bases and J 5 bases; nucleotides not matched to a gene: 8. This CDR3 has 16 amino acids. In germline, CDR1 is LGHNA, CDR2 YNFKEQ. CDR3 in amino acids: CASSHFSGGAVETQYF. The CDR3 bases are TGTGCCAGCAGCCACTTTAGCGGGGGGGCCGTGGAGACCCAGTACTTC.